This entry is about one T cell receptor (beta chain). This record belongs to a study of cytomegalovirus exposure and HLA in healthy donors. The germline V gene encodes CDR1 SGHAT and CDR2 FQNNGV. V shed 2 bases and J 0 bases; nucleotides not matched to a gene: 3. This CDR3 has 16 amino acids. Sequencing was performed with immunoSEQ multiplex PCR; in TCRdb, only in-frame clones are kept and a portion is missing. Found here are tens of thousands of clones, 95% to 97% of them singletons; the top ten hold approximately 2.5%. The sample taken for sequencing was PBMCs. This clonotype was obtained from a young man in good health and CMV-seronegative. The chain couples TRBV11-2 to TRBJ2-2; 7 bases are a match to TRBD2. CDR3 in amino acids: CASSLRGRANTGELFF. CDR3 in DNA: TGTGCCAGCAGCTTACGAGGGAGGGCGAACACCGGGGAGCTGTTTTTT.